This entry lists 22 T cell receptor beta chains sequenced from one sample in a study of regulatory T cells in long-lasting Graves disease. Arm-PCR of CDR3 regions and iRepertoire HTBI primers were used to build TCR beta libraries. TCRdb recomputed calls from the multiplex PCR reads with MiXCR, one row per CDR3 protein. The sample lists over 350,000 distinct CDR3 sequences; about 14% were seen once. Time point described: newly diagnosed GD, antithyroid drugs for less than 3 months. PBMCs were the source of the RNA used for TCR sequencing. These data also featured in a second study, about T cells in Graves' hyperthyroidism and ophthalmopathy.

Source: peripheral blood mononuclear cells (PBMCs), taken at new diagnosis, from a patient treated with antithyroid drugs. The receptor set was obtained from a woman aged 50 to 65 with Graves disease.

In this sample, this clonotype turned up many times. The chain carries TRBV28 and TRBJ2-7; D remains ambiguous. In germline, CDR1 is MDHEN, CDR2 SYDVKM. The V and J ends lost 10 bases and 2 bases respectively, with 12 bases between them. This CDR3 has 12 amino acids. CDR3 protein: CATKDLTYEQYF. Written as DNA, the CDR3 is TGTGCCACCAAGGATCTGACCTACGAGCAGTACTTC.

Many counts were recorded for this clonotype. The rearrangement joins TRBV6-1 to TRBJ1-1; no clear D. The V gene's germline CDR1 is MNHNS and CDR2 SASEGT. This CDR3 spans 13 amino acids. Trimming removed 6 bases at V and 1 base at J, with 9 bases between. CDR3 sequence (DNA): TGTGCCAGCAGGGAGAGCGGGAACACTGAAGCTTTCTTT. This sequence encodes CASRESGNTEAFF.

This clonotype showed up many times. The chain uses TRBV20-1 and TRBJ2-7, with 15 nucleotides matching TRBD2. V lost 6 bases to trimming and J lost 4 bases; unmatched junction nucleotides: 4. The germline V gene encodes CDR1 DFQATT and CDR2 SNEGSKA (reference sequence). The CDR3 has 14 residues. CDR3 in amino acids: CSATGTSGRYEQYF. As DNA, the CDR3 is TGCAGTGCCACAGGGACTAGCGGGAGGTACGAGCAGTACTTC.

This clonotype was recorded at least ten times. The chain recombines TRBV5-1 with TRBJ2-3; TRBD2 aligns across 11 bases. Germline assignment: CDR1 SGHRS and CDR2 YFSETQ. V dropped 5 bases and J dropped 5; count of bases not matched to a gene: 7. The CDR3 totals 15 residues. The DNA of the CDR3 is TGCGCCAGCAGAGAACTAGCGGGAGTATTAGATACGCAGTATTTT. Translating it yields CASRELAGVLDTQYF.

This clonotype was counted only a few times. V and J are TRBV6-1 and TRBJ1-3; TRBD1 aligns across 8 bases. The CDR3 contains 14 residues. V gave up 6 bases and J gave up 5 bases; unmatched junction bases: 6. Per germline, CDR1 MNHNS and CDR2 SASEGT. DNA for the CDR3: TGTGCCAGCAGCCCAGGACAGGGCCGAAACACCATATATTTT. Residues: CASSPGQGRNTIYF.

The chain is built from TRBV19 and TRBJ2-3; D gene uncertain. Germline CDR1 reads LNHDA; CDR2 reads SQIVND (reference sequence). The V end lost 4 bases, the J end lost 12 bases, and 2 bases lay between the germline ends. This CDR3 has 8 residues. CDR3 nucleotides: TGTGCCAGTAGTAGCCAGTATTTT. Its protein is CASSSQYF.

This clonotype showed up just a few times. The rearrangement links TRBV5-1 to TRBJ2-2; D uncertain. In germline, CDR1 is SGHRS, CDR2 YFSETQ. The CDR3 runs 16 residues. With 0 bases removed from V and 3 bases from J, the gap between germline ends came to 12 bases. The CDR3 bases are TGCGCCAGCAGCTTGGGATGGTTCGGCGACACCGGGGAGCTGTTTTTT. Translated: CASSLGWFGDTGELFF.

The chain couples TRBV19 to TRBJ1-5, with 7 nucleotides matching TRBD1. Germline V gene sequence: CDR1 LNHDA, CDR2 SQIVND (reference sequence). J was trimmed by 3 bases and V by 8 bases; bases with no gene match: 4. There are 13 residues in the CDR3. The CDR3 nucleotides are TGTGCCAGTGACAGGGACGCCAATCAGCCCCAGCATTTT. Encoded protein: CASDRDANQPQHF.

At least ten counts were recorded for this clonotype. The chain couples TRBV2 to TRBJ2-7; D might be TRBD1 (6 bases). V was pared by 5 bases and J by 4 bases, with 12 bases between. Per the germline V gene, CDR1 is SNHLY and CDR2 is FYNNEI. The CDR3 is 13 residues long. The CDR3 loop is CASSNQGSYEQYF. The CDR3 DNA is TGTGCCAGCAGTAATCAGGGGAGTTACGAGCAGTACTTC.

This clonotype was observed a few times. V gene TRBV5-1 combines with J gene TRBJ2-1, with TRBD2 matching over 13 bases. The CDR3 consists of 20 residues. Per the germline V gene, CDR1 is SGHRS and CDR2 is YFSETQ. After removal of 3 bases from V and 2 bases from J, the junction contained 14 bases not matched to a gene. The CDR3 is CASSSQAGTSGTVTYNEQFF. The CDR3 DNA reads TGCGCCAGCAGCTCGCAGGCCGGGACTAGCGGGACCGTGACCTACAATGAGCAGTTCTTC.

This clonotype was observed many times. CDR3 loop: CASSPLAGGHANTGELFF. The DNA of the CDR3 is TGTGCCAGCAGCCCGCTAGCGGGAGGGCATGCGAACACCGGGGAGCTGTTTTTT. The chain couples TRBV7-7 to TRBJ2-2; 12 bases align to TRBD2. V was pared by 5 bases and J by 0 bases, with 7 bases of the junction left unmatched. This CDR3 contains 18 residues. Germline V gene data show CDR1 as SSHAT and CDR2 as FNYEAQ (reference sequence).

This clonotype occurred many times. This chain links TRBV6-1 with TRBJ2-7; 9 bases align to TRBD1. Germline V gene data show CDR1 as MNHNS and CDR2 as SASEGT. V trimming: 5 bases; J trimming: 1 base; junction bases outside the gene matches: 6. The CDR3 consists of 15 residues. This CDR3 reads CASSTQGAASYEQYF. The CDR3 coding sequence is TGTGCCAGCAGTACACAGGGGGCAGCGTCCTACGAGCAGTACTTC.

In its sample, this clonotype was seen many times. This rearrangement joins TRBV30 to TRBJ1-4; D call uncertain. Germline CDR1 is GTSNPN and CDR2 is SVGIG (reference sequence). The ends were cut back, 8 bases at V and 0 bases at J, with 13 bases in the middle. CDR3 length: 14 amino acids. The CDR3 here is CAPEERSTNEKLFF. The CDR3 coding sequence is TGTGCCCCCGAGGAAAGATCAACTAATGAAAAACTGTTTTTT.

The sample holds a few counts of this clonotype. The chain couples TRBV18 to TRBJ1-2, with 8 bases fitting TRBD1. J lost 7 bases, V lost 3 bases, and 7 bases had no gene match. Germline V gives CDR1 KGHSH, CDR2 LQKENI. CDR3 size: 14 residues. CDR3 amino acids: CASSPGQGGSGYTF. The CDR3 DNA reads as TGTGCCAGCTCACCCGGACAGGGCGGTTCTGGCTACACCTTC.

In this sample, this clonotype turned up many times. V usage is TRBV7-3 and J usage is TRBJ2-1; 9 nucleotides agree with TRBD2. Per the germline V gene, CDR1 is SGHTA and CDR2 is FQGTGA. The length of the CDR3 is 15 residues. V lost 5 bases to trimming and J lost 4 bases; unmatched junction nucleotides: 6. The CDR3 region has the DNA TGTGCCAGCAGCGCGACTAGCGGATTTTACAATGAGCAGTTCTTC. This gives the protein CASSATSGFYNEQFF.

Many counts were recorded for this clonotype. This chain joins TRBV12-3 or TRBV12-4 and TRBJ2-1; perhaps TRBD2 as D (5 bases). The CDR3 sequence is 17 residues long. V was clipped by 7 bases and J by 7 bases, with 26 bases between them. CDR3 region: CASILRASNSLRNEQFF. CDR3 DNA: TGTGCCAGCATCCTCCGGGCTAGCAACTCTCTACGGAATGAGCAGTTCTTC.

CDR3: CASSRVGLAGSSTDTQYF. The DNA of the CDR3 is TGTGCCAGCAGCCGAGTGGGACTAGCGGGTAGTAGCACAGATACGCAGTATTTT. The chain uses TRBV9 and TRBJ2-3, with 12 bases matching TRBD2. CDR1 and CDR2 from the germline V gene are SGDLS and YYNGEE. This CDR3 comprises 18 residues. The V segment lost 4 bases and the J segment 0 bases; nucleotides outside the gene matches: 9. The entire variable domain, with the rest obtained from reference TRBV9 and TRBJ2-3, is as follows: DSGVTQTPKHLITATGQRVTLRCSPRSGDLSVYWYQQSLDQGLQFLIQYYNGEERAKGNILERFSAQQFPDLHSELNLSSLELGDSALYFCASSRVGLAGSSTDTQYFGPGTRLTVL.

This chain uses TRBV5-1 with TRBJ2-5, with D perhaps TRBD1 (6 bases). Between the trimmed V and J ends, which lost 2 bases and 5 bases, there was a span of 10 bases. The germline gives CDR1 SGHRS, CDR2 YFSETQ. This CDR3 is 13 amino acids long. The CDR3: CASSFIRGETQYF. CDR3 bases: TGCGCCAGCAGCTTCATCAGGGGCGAGACCCAGTACTTC. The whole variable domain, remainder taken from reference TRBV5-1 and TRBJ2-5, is KAGVTQTPRYLIKTRGQQVTLSCSPISGHRSVSWYQQTPGQGLQFLFEYFSETQRNKGNFPGRFSGRQFSNSRSEMNVSTLELGDSALYLCASSFIRGETQYFGPGTRLLVL.

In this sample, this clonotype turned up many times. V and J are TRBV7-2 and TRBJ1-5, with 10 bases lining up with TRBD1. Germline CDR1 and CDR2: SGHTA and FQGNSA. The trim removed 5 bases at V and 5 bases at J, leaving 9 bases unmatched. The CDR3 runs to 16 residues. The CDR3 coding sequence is TGTGCCAGCAGCACCCAGACAGGGGGCGTCGATCAGCCCCAGCATTTT. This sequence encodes CASSTQTGGVDQPQHF.

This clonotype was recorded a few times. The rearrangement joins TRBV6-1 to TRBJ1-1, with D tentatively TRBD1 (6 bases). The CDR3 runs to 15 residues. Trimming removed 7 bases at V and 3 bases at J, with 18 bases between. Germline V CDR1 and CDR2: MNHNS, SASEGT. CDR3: CASTHGGAGDTEAFF. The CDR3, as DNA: TGTGCCAGCACCCACGGGGGGGCCGGGGACACTGAAGCTTTCTTT.

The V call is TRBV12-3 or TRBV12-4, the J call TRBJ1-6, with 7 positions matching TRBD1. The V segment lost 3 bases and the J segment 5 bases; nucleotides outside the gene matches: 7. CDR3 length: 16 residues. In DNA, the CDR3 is TGTGCCAGCAGTTTTCTCGGGACAGCTAATAATTCACCCCTCCACTTT. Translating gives CASSFLGTANNSPLHF.

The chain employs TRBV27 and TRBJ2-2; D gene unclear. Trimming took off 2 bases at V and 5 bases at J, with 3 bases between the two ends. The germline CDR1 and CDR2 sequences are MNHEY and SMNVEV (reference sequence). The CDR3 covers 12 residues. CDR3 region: CASSLQTGELFF. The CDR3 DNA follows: TGTGCCAGCAGTTTACAGACCGGGGAGCTGTTTTTT.